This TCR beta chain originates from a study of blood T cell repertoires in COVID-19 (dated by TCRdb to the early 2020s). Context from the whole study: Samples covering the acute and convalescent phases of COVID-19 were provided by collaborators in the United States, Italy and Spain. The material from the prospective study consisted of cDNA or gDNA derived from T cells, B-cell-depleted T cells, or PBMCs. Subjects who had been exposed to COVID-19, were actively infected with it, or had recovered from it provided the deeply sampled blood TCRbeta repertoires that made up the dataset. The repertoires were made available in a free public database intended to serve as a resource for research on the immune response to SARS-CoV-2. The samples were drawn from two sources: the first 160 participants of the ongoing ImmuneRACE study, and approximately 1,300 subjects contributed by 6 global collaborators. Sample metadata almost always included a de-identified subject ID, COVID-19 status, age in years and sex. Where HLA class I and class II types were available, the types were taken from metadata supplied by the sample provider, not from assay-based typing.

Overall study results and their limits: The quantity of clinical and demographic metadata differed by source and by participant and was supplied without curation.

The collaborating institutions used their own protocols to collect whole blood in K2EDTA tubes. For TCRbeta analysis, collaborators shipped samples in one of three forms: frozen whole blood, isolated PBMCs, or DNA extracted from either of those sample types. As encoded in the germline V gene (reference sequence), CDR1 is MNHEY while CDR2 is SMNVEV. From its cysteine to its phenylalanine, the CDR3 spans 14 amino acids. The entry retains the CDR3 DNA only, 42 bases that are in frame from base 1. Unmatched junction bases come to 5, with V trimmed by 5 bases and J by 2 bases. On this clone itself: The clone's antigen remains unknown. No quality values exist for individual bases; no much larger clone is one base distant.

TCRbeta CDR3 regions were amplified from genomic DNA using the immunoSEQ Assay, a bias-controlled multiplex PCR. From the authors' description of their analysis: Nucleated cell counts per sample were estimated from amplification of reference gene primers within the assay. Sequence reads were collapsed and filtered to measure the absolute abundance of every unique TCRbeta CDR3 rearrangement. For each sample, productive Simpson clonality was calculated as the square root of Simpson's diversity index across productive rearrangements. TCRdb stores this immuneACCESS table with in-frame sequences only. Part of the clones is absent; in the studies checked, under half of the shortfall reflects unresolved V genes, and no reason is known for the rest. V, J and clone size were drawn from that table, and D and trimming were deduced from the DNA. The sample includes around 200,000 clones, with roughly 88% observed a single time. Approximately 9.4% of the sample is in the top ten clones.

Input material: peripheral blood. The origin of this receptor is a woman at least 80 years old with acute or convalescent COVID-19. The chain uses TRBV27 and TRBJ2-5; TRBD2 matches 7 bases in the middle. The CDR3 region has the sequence CASSPGGFQETQYF. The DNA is TGTGCCAGCAGTCCCGGGGGGTTTCAAGAGACCCAGTACTTC.